The rows below give T cell receptor beta chains drawn from one sample of a study of blood T cell repertoires in COVID-19. TCRdb keeps only in-frame clones here, not all; method: immunoSEQ multiplex PCR. In the table there are about half a million clones, around 85% of which are singletons. Sequencing used PBMCs or T cells enriched from blood (not recorded which). Receptors originate from a woman aged 60-75 years who had recovered from COVID-19. CDR3s include the opening cysteine and the closing phenylalanine or tryptophan. Each record gives: D gene, V gene, clone size, J gene, CDR3 protein, CDR3 DNA. The D gene is left open where the match is weak. The size of a clone is reported for some rows only, either as once, few or many, or as a class for expanded clones.

d_gene: .
v_gene: TRBV28
abundance: .
j_gene: TRBJ2-6
CDR3aa: CASSSVLSGANVLTF
CDR3nt: TGTGCCAGCAGTTCCGTTTTGTCTGGGGCCAACGTCCTGACTTTC

d_gene: .
v_gene: TRBV19
abundance: .
j_gene: TRBJ2-3
CDR3aa: CASSLTVDTQYF
CDR3nt: TGTGCCAGTAGTTTGACTGTAGATACGCAGTATTTT

d_gene: .
v_gene: TRBV19
abundance: .
j_gene: TRBJ2-3
CDR3aa: CASSTTGSTDTQYF
CDR3nt: TGTGCCAGTAGTACGACTGGTAGCACAGATACGCAGTATTTT

d_gene: .
v_gene: TRBV29-1
abundance: .
j_gene: TRBJ1-2
CDR3aa: CSVEGQGRSVGGYTF
CDR3nt: TGCAGCGTTGAAGGGCAGGGGAGATCAGTGGGTGGCTACACCTTC

d_gene: .
v_gene: TRBV6-4
abundance: .
j_gene: TRBJ2-3
CDR3aa: CASSPGGQTRTDTQYF
CDR3nt: TGTGCCAGCAGCCCGGGGGGCCAAACCCGCACAGATACGCAGTATTTT

d_gene: TRBD2
v_gene: TRBV9
abundance: .
j_gene: TRBJ2-2
CDR3aa: CASSVGGGVGELFF
CDR3nt: TGTGCCAGCAGCGTAGGGGGAGGGGTCGGGGAGCTGTTTTTT

d_gene: .
v_gene: TRBV9
abundance: once
j_gene: TRBJ2-1
CDR3aa: CASSHQGTVYNEQFF
CDR3nt: TGTGCCAGCAGCCATCAGGGAACCGTCTACAATGAGCAGTTCTTC

d_gene: .
v_gene: TRBV29-1
abundance: .
j_gene: TRBJ1-2
CDR3aa: CSVGAPSARVYGYTF
CDR3nt: TGCAGCGTTGGGGCCCCCTCCGCCAGGGTCTATGGCTACACCTTC

d_gene: .
v_gene: TRBV15
abundance: .
j_gene: TRBJ2-5
CDR3aa: CATSASTAGTQYF
CDR3nt: TGTGCCACCAGCGCGTCCACGGCGGGGACCCAGTACTTC

d_gene: TRBD1
v_gene: TRBV24-1
abundance: .
j_gene: TRBJ1-5
CDR3aa: CATSGGQGAYSNQPQHF
CDR3nt: TGTGCCACCAGTGGAGGACAGGGGGCGTATAGCAATCAGCCCCAGCATTTT

d_gene: TRBD1
v_gene: TRBV7-9
abundance: few
j_gene: TRBJ2-4
CDR3aa: CASSLGQGKGLAKNIQYF
CDR3nt: TGTGCCAGCAGCTTAGGACAGGGAAAGGGGCTAGCCAAAAACATTCAGTACTTC

d_gene: .
v_gene: TRBV5-1
abundance: .
j_gene: TRBJ2-2
CDR3aa: CASSPPTAGELFF
CDR3nt: TGCGCCAGCAGCCCCCCCACTGCCGGGGAGCTGTTTTTT

d_gene: .
v_gene: TRBV12-3/TRBV12-4
abundance: .
j_gene: TRBJ2-3
CDR3aa: CASSLGRTDTQYF
CDR3nt: TGTGCCAGCAGCCTAGGGAGGACAGATACGCAGTATTTT

d_gene: .
v_gene: TRBV24-1
abundance: .
j_gene: TRBJ1-4
CDR3aa: CATSDRGKRLFF
CDR3nt: TGTGCCACCAGTGATAGGGGAAAACGGCTGTTTTTT

d_gene: .
v_gene: TRBV5-8
abundance: .
j_gene: TRBJ2-2
CDR3aa: CASSLPGLKLSGELFF
CDR3nt: TGTGCCAGCAGCTTGCCGGGACTTAAGTTGTCCGGGGAGCTGTTTTTT

d_gene: .
v_gene: TRBV20-1
abundance: .
j_gene: TRBJ1-1
CDR3aa: CSATYSPEAFF
CDR3nt: TGCAGTGCTACGTATAGTCCCGAAGCTTTCTTT

d_gene: .
v_gene: TRBV21-1
abundance: .
j_gene: TRBJ2-1
CDR3aa: CASSPDRGKNEQFF
CDR3nt: TGTGCCAGCAGCCCGGACAGGGGAAAGAATGAGCAGTTCTTC

d_gene: TRBD1
v_gene: TRBV10-2
abundance: .
j_gene: TRBJ2-5
CDR3aa: CASRQGAETQYF
CDR3nt: TGCGCCAGCAGGCAGGGGGCTGAGACCCAGTACTTC

d_gene: TRBD1
v_gene: TRBV2
abundance: .
j_gene: TRBJ1-1
CDR3aa: CASTGQGQDTEAFF
CDR3nt: TGTGCCAGCACCGGACAGGGTCAGGACACTGAAGCTTTCTTT

d_gene: .
v_gene: TRBV5-1
abundance: .
j_gene: TRBJ2-5
CDR3aa: CASSSGTQETQYF
CDR3nt: TGCGCCAGCAGCTCCGGGACTCAAGAGACCCAGTACTTC

d_gene: TRBD1
v_gene: TRBV2
abundance: .
j_gene: TRBJ1-4
CDR3aa: CASSQLGQGREKLFF
CDR3nt: TGTGCCAGCAGCCAGTTGGGACAGGGTCGTGAAAAACTGTTTTTT

d_gene: .
v_gene: TRBV6-5
abundance: .
j_gene: TRBJ1-1
CDR3aa: CASRKIQGSGTEAFF
CDR3nt: TGTGCCAGCAGGAAAATACAGGGCAGTGGCACTGAAGCTTTCTTT

d_gene: TRBD1
v_gene: TRBV6-5
abundance: .
j_gene: TRBJ1-1
CDR3aa: CASRNGQGLTEAFF
CDR3nt: TGTGCCAGCAGAAACGGACAGGGTTTGACTGAAGCTTTCTTT

d_gene: .
v_gene: TRBV19
abundance: .
j_gene: TRBJ1-4
CDR3aa: CASRRELGEKLFF
CDR3nt: TGTGCCAGTAGGAGGGAGTTGGGTGAAAAACTGTTTTTT